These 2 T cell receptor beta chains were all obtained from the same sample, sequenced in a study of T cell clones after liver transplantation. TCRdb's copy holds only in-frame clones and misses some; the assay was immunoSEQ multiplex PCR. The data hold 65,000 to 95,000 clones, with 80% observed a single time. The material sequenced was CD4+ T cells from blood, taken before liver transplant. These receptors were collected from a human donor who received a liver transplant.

The CDR3 DNA sequence: TGCGCCAGCAGTGATCCTAGCGGGAGCCCTCGAGATACGCAGTATTTT. It codes for CASSDPSGSPRDTQYF. The chain carries TRBV10-2 and TRBJ2-3; 10 bases line up with TRBD2. Unmatched junction bases numbered 8, after V lost 3 bases and J lost 5 bases. The germline V gene encodes CDR1 WSHSY and CDR2 SAAADI. This CDR3 has 16 residues.

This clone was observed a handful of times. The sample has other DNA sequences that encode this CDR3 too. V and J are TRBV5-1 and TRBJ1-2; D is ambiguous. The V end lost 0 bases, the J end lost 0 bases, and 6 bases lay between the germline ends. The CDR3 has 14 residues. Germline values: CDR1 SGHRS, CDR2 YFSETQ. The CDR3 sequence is CASSLESPNYGYTF. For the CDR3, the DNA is TGCGCCAGCAGCTTGGAGTCACCTAACTATGGCTACACCTTC.